These T cell receptor beta chains were read from a single sample in a study of shared clonotypes between healthy human individuals. Profiling relied on immunoSEQ multiplex PCR, and the TCRdb table lists in-frame clones only, not all of them. Of about 2.4 million clones listed, approximately 94% are singletons. Sample: naive CD4+ T cells from PBMCs. These receptors were taken from a man younger than 35 in good health. Some clones in this sample may be carry-over from other donors' samples. Both conserved end residues are part of each CDR3. D genes are given only for firm matches. The size of a clone is reported for some rows only, either as once, few or many, or as a class for expanded clones.

J: TRBJ2-1; D: TRBD1; V: TRBV29-1; size: NA; DNA: TGCAGCGTTGAGGGACAGGGGGGCAATGAGCAGTTCTTC; CDR3: CSVEGQGGNEQFF
J: TRBJ2-5; D: NA; V: TRBV6-6; size: NA; DNA: TGTGCCAGCAGTTATTCAATTGGGCCGCCTATTGAGGCCCAGTACTTC; CDR3: CASSYSIGPPIEAQYF
J: TRBJ2-3; D: TRBD2; V: TRBV18; size: NA; DNA: TGTGCCAGCTCACCACGGTATACACTAACTCTAGCGGGAAAGACAGATACGCAGTATTTT; CDR3: CASSPRYTLTLAGKTDTQYF
J: TRBJ1-1; D: NA; V: TRBV29-1; size: NA; DNA: TGCAGCGTAACCCTCATCGGGAGCACTGAAGCTTTCTTT; CDR3: CSVTLIGSTEAFF
J: TRBJ2-7; D: TRBD1; V: TRBV7-9; size: NA; DNA: TGTGCCAGCAGCAACTCGATGGGGACAGGCGACCCCGAGCAGTACTTC; CDR3: CASSNSMGTGDPEQYF
J: TRBJ2-2; D: NA; V: TRBV28; size: NA; DNA: TGTGCCAGCAGTTTTAGCACAGGGTATGCCGGGGAGCTGTTTTTT; CDR3: CASSFSTGYAGELFF
J: TRBJ1-4; D: TRBD1; V: TRBV5-1; size: NA; DNA: TGCGCCAGCAGCAGAGGGACAGCCCCACACTCGGGTGAAAAACTGTTTTTT; CDR3: CASSRGTAPHSGEKLFF
J: TRBJ2-7; D: NA; V: TRBV6-6; size: NA; DNA: TGTGCCAGCAGTTACAATGCCGGGACGGTTCCCTACGAGCAGTACTTC; CDR3: CASSYNAGTVPYEQYF
J: TRBJ1-5; D: NA; V: TRBV15; size: NA; DNA: TGTGCCACCAGCAGAGGCCAGGGCCTCAATCAGCCCCAGCATTTT; CDR3: CATSRGQGLNQPQHF
J: TRBJ1-1; D: TRBD1; V: TRBV29-1; size: few; DNA: TGCAGCGTTGAAGATACGGACAGGGGGCACGAAGCTTTCTTT; CDR3: CSVEDTDRGHEAFF
J: TRBJ2-3; D: NA; V: TRBV15; size: NA; DNA: TGTGCCACACGACACACAGGGGGGGACACAGATACGCAGTATTTT; CDR3: CATRHTGGDTDTQYF
J: TRBJ1-2; D: TRBD1; V: TRBV11-2; size: NA; DNA: TGTGCCAGCAGGCCAGGGGGCGCGAATCGTAACTATGGCTACACCTTC; CDR3: CASRPGGANRNYGYTF
J: TRBJ1-1; D: NA; V: TRBV2; size: few; DNA: TGTGCCAGCATTACTCGTCGGGGGAACACTGAAGCTTTCTTT; CDR3: CASITRRGNTEAFF
J: TRBJ2-1; D: NA; V: TRBV7-9; size: NA; DNA: TGTGCCAGCAGCCAGAGCTCCTACAATGAGCAGTTCTTC; CDR3: CASSQSSYNEQFF
J: TRBJ2-3; D: TRBD1; V: TRBV5-8; size: NA; DNA: TGTGCCAGCAGCTTTGGTGACAGGGGCCGCACAGATACGCAGTATTTT; CDR3: CASSFGDRGRTDTQYF
J: TRBJ2-5; D: NA; V: TRBV10-3; size: once; DNA: TGTGCCATCAGAGAGAGGGCCCTCGGGGAAGAGACCCAGTACTTC; CDR3: CAIRERALGEETQYF
J: TRBJ1-5; D: NA; V: TRBV20-1; size: NA; DNA: TGCAGTGCTAGAGATGTGGGATCCGAGCATTTT; CDR3: CSARDVGSEHF
J: TRBJ2-5; D: TRBD1; V: TRBV18; size: NA; DNA: TGTGCCAGCTCACTGACAGGGTCGGAGACCCAGTACTTC; CDR3: CASSLTGSETQYF
J: TRBJ2-5; D: TRBD2; V: TRBV29-1; size: few; DNA: TGCAGCGTGCAGGGGACTAGCGGGAGAGAGACCCAGTACTTC; CDR3: CSVQGTSGRETQYF
J: TRBJ2-7; D: TRBD1; V: TRBV6-1; size: NA; DNA: TGTGCCAGCAGTCGGACAGGGGGCGCTTCCTACGAGCAGTACTTC; CDR3: CASSRTGGASYEQYF
J: TRBJ2-1; D: TRBD1; V: TRBV5-6; size: few; DNA: TGTGCCAGCAGCTTTGGTGGGACAGCCCCCTACAATGAGCAGTTCTTC; CDR3: CASSFGGTAPYNEQFF
J: TRBJ1-2; D: NA; V: TRBV6-1; size: NA; DNA: TGTGCCAGCAGTGAATTAGGACAGATGAACTATGGCTACACCTTC; CDR3: CASSELGQMNYGYTF
J: TRBJ1-2; D: NA; V: TRBV5-1; size: NA; DNA: TGCGCCAGCAGCTCGCCACAGGGATATGGCTACACCTTC; CDR3: CASSSPQGYGYTF
J: TRBJ2-5; D: TRBD2; V: TRBV10-3; size: NA; DNA: TGTGCCATCAGTGATAAAAGCGGGAGGGCCCAAGAGACCCAGTACTTC; CDR3: CAISDKSGRAQETQYF
J: TRBJ2-2; D: TRBD1; V: TRBV2; size: NA; DNA: TGTGCCAGCAGGGACGGACAGGGCGGCTACTCCGGGGAGCTGTTTTTT; CDR3: CASRDGQGGYSGELFF
J: TRBJ2-1; D: NA; V: TRBV27; size: NA; DNA: TGTGCCAGCAGTGGGGTAGCAGAAAGATACAATGAGCAGTTCTTC; CDR3: CASSGVAERYNEQFF
J: TRBJ2-2; D: NA; V: TRBV18; size: once; DNA: TGTGCCAGCTCAAGGACTACACTCACCGGGGAGCTGTTTTTT; CDR3: CASSRTTLTGELFF
J: TRBJ2-1; D: TRBD2; V: TRBV5-1; size: NA; DNA: TGCGCCAGCAGCTTGACTAGCGGGAGTTTTGATGAGCAGTTCTTC; CDR3: CASSLTSGSFDEQFF
J: TRBJ2-7; D: TRBD1; V: TRBV18; size: NA; DNA: TGTGCCAGCTCACCACGGGACAGGGGAGTTGAGCAGTACTTC; CDR3: CASSPRDRGVEQYF
J: TRBJ2-7; D: TRBD1; V: TRBV4-2; size: NA; DNA: TGTGCCAGCAGCCAAGGAAGGTCTCGGGACAGGTCCTCCTACGAGCAGTACTTC; CDR3: CASSQGRSRDRSSYEQYF
J: TRBJ2-7; D: NA; V: TRBV28; size: NA; DNA: TGTGCCAGCAGTTCCCCGGGCGGGACAGATCCCTACGAGCAGTACTTC; CDR3: CASSSPGGTDPYEQYF
J: TRBJ1-2; D: NA; V: TRBV28; size: NA; DNA: TGTGCCAGCAGTTTATCAGGTCCACCCCCTGGCTACACCTTC; CDR3: CASSLSGPPPGYTF
J: TRBJ2-7; D: NA; V: TRBV6-5; size: NA; DNA: TGTGCCAGCAGTTACAACGTGAGGCTCTACGAGCAGTACTTC; CDR3: CASSYNVRLYEQYF
J: TRBJ1-3; D: NA; V: TRBV5-1; size: NA; DNA: TGCGCCAGCAGCTTGGCCTATCCGTCGGGCGCTGGAAACACCATATATTTT; CDR3: CASSLAYPSGAGNTIYF
J: TRBJ2-3; D: NA; V: TRBV28; size: NA; DNA: TGTGCCAGCAGTTTAGACAATGGGCCAGATACGCAGTATTTT; CDR3: CASSLDNGPDTQYF
J: TRBJ2-7; D: TRBD1; V: TRBV2; size: NA; DNA: TGTGCCAGCAGCGTGGACAGGGGGGACTACGAGCAGTACTTC; CDR3: CASSVDRGDYEQYF
J: TRBJ2-7; D: TRBD2; V: TRBV28; size: once; DNA: TGTGCCAGCAGTCCCCCCGGGGGGATATACGAGCAGTACTTC; CDR3: CASSPPGGIYEQYF
J: TRBJ1-3; D: NA; V: TRBV7-2; size: NA; DNA: TGTGCCAGCAGCTCAAGTACCGGCCGGGTACCCTCTGGAAACACCATATATTTT; CDR3: CASSSSTGRVPSGNTIYF
J: TRBJ2-2; D: NA; V: TRBV4-1; size: NA; DNA: TGCGCCAGCAGCCAAGATCCATCCGGGGTCTACCGGAACACCGGGGAGCTGTTTTTT; CDR3: CASSQDPSGVYRNTGELFF
J: TRBJ1-4; D: NA; V: TRBV6-4; size: NA; DNA: TGTGCCAGCACGAAGACAGAAACTAATGAAAAACTGTTTTTT; CDR3: CASTKTETNEKLFF
J: TRBJ1-3; D: NA; V: TRBV4-1; size: NA; DNA: TGCGCCAGCAGCCACGGGACGGGCCGTGGGACCTTTCTCTCTGGAAACACCATATATTTT; CDR3: CASSHGTGRGTFLSGNTIYF
J: TRBJ2-1; D: TRBD2; V: TRBV19; size: NA; DNA: TGTGCCAGTAGTAGGATAACTAGCGGGACATTCAATGAGCAGTTCTTC; CDR3: CASSRITSGTFNEQFF
J: TRBJ2-4; D: TRBD2; V: TRBV18; size: once; DNA: TGTGCCAGCTCACCCGCTTGGGGAGGGCCGGCCAAAAACATTCAGTACTTC; CDR3: CASSPAWGGPAKNIQYF
J: TRBJ1-1; D: NA; V: TRBV19; size: NA; DNA: TGTGCCAGTAGTATAGGGTGGTCAGAAGCTTTCTTT; CDR3: CASSIGWSEAFF
J: TRBJ1-2; D: NA; V: TRBV18; size: NA; DNA: TGTGCCAGCTCACCACGTGTCGGGGATAACTATGGCTACACCTTC; CDR3: CASSPRVGDNYGYTF
J: TRBJ1-1; D: TRBD1; V: TRBV28; size: NA; DNA: TGTGCCAGCAGTTTATGGAGAGGGGGCGTTACTGAAGCTTTCTTT; CDR3: CASSLWRGGVTEAFF
J: TRBJ2-7; D: TRBD2; V: TRBV7-9; size: NA; DNA: TGTGCCAGCAGCTTGGGACTAGCGAGTTACGAGCAGTACTTC; CDR3: CASSLGLASYEQYF
J: TRBJ1-2; D: TRBD1; V: TRBV4-3; size: NA; DNA: TGCGCCAGCAGCCAAGATCCGACAGGGCTGTGGCGTGGCTACACCTTC; CDR3: CASSQDPTGLWRGYTF
J: TRBJ1-3; D: NA; V: TRBV28; size: NA; DNA: TGTGCCAGCAGTTATGCGGGGACAACGGCCGGAAACACCATATATTTT; CDR3: CASSYAGTTAGNTIYF
J: TRBJ2-7; D: NA; V: TRBV7-6; size: NA; DNA: TGTGCCAGCAGCCCGAGGAGCGAGCAGTACTTC; CDR3: CASSPRSEQYF
J: TRBJ1-5; D: NA; V: TRBV4-1; size: few; DNA: TGCGCCAGCAGCCAGTTAGGGCTCGGGCCCCAGCATTTT; CDR3: CASSQLGLGPQHF
J: TRBJ2-6; D: NA; V: TRBV27; size: NA; DNA: TGTGCCAGCACTCTCGGGTGGGAAGGGGCCAACGTCCTGACTTTC; CDR3: CASTLGWEGANVLTF
J: TRBJ2-3; D: NA; V: TRBV2; size: NA; DNA: TGTGCCAGCAGTGAAAATAGCGGTAGCACAGATACGCAGTATTTT; CDR3: CASSENSGSTDTQYF
J: TRBJ2-7; D: NA; V: TRBV7-2; size: NA; DNA: TGTGCCAGCAGCTTAGATGACTATCCGGAGTACTTC; CDR3: CASSLDDYPEYF
J: TRBJ2-2; D: NA; V: TRBV7-7; size: NA; DNA: TGTGCCAGCAGCTTAGGTGCCAGCGCGAACACCGGGGAGCTGTTTTTT; CDR3: CASSLGASANTGELFF